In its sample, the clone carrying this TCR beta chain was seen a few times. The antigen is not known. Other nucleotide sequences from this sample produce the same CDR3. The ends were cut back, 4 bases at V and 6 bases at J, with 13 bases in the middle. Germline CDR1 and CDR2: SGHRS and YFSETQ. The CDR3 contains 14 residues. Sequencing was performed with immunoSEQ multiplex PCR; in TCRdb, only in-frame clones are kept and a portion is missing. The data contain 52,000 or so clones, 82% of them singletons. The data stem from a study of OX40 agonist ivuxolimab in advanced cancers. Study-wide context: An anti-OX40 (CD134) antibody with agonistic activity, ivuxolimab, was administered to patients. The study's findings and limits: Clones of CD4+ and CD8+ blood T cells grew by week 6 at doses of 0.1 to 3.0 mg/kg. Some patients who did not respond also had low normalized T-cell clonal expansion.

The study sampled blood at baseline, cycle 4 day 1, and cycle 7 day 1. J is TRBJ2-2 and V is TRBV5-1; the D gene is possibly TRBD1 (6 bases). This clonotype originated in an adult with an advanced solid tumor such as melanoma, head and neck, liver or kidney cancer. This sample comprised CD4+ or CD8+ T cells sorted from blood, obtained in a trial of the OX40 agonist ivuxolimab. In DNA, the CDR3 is TGCGCCAGCAGCCGTACAGGGTCCCCCGGGGAGCTGTTTTTT. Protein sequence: CASSRTGSPGELFF. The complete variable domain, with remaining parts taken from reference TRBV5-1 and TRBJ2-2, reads KAGVTQTPRYLIKTRGQQVTLSCSPISGHRSVSWYQQTPGQGLQFLFEYFSETQRNKGNFPGRFSGRQFSNSRSEMNVSTLELGDSALYLCASSRTGSPGELFFGEGSRLTVL.